Shown below are 27 T cell receptor beta chains from a single sample sequenced in a study of T cells in Graves' hyperthyroidism and ophthalmopathy. RNA transcripts provided the source from which TCR beta CDR3 regions were amplified. Carried out on the TCR CDR3, a first-round RT-PCR used the HTBI primer set. One entry per CDR3 protein, called by TCRdb with MiXCR from the multiplex PCR reads. The table has about half a million distinct CDR3 sequences, around 21% seen once. The sequenced sample consisted of blood. All receptors come from a man between 18 and 29 years old with Graves' hyperthyroidism.

This clonotype has at least ten counts. The chain links TRBV6-1 to TRBJ2-5; D might be TRBD1 or TRBD2, each matching 5 bases. The CDR3 is 16 residues long. Germline values: CDR1 MNHNS, CDR2 SASEGT. Trimming stripped 6 bases from V and 1 base from J, with 18 bases between. The CDR3 DNA sequence: TGTGCCAGCAGGCCCTTAACCGGGACGATCCAAGAGACCCAGTACTTC. It yields the protein CASRPLTGTIQETQYF.

V and J are TRBV4-2 and TRBJ2-5; TRBD1 or TRBD2 may be the D gene (5 bases each). The CDR3 loop spans 16 amino acids. V shed 0 bases and J shed 4 bases, with 15 bases lying between them. Germline CDR1 is LGHNA and CDR2 is YNFKEQ. CDR3 residues: CASSQDVGPRGETQYF. CDR3 in DNA: TGTGCCAGCAGCCAAGACGTAGGACCGAGGGGAGAGACCCAGTACTTC.

V gene TRBV5-1 combines with J gene TRBJ1-6; D is undetermined. The CDR3 has 15 amino acids. The V and J ends lost 0 bases and 9 bases respectively, with 13 bases between them. The germline gives CDR1 SGHRS, CDR2 YFSETQ. In nucleotides, the CDR3 is TGCGCCAGCAGCTTGGAAGACCTTCGGGGTTCACCCCTCCACTTT. Residues: CASSLEDLRGSPLHF.

With regard to this clonotype: One end of the junction varies from germline; a read error may be responsible. V gene TRBV6-1 combines with J gene TRBJ1-5; TRBD1 agrees at 7 bases. There are 15 residues in the CDR3. CDR1 is MNHNS and CDR2 is SASEGT in the germline V gene. CDR3 region: CASIENRGSNRPQHF. The CDR3 DNA follows: TGTGCCAGCATTGAAAACAGGGGTAGCAATCGGCCCCAGCATTTT.

The CDR3 loop reads CASSLAGLNQPQHF. In DNA form, the CDR3 reads TGTGCCAGCAGTTTGGCCGGCCTTAATCAGCCCCAGCATTTT. This sequence joins TRBV12-3 or TRBV12-4 and TRBJ1-5, with D uncertain. V shed 3 bases and J shed 4 bases, with 10 bases lying between them. This CDR3 contains 14 residues.

This clonotype came up many times. The rearrangement links TRBV11-1 to TRBJ1-1; D is possibly TRBD1 (6 bases). V lost 5 bases to trimming and J lost 6 bases, with 22 bases between them. Germline CDR1 is SGHAT and CDR2 is FQDESV (reference sequence). The CDR3 length is 16 residues. The CDR3, as DNA: TGTGCCAGCAGCCCCCAGGGGCCGTTGTTGACCCCTGAAGCTTTCTTT. This encodes CASSPQGPLLTPEAFF. Full variable domain (outside the CDR3, taken from reference TRBV11-1 and TRBJ1-1): EAEVAQSPRYKITEKSQAVAFWCDPISGHATLYWYRQILGQGPELLVQFQDESVVDDSQLPKDRFSAERLKGVDSTLKIQPAELGDSAMYLCASSPQGPLLTPEAFFGQGTRLTVV.

This clonotype appeared many times. The V and J genes are TRBV11-1 and TRBJ1-1; 10 bases agree with TRBD1. CDR1 and CDR2 from the germline V gene are SGHAT and FQDESV (reference sequence). The CDR3 loop spans 14 amino acids. The ends lost 4 bases at V and 5 bases at J; junction bases unmatched: 4. CDR3 residues: CASSWDRGRTEAFF. The CDR3 coding sequence is TGTGCCAGCAGCTGGGACAGGGGAAGGACTGAAGCTTTCTTT.

This clonotype was seen ten or more times. The rearrangement links TRBV6-2 or TRBV6-3 to TRBJ1-2; TRBD1 matches 7 bases. Germline-derived CDR1 and CDR2 are MNHEY and SVGEGT. J gave up 0 bases and V 2 bases, and 15 bases lay outside the gene matches. CDR3 length: 19 residues. The CDR3 reads CASSYGSRDSFASNYGYTF. In DNA form, the CDR3 reads TGTGCCAGCAGTTACGGTTCCCGGGACAGCTTCGCCTCTAACTATGGCTACACCTTC.

Turning to this clonotype: Compared with germline, one end of the junction differs, possibly owing to a read error. The chain carries TRBV7-8 and TRBJ1-5; D is possibly TRBD1 (6 bases). Germline CDR1 and CDR2: SGHVS and FQNEAQ. The CDR3 length is 14 residues. The CDR3, as DNA: TGTGCCGGCAGCATGTGGGACACCGATCAGCCCCAGCATTTT. It translates to CAGSMWDTDQPQHF.

This clonotype was seen only a few times. The CDR3 loop reads CASWDDGWDEQYF. The CDR3, as DNA: TGTGCCAGCTGGGATGATGGGTGGGACGAGCAGTACTTC. The chain couples TRBV2 to TRBJ2-7, with D hard to call. This CDR3 comprises 13 residues. V lost 8 bases, J lost 5 bases, and 16 bases lay in between. Germline loops: CDR1 SNHLY, CDR2 FYNNEI.

The gene calls are TRBV20-1 and TRBJ1-5; no reliable D call. This CDR3 contains 14 residues. Germline CDR1 and CDR2: DFQATT and SNEGSKA (reference sequence). V lost 1 base, J lost 3 bases, and 10 bases lay in between. The CDR3 loop is CSARGGVTNQPQHF. The CDR3 nucleotides are TGCAGTGCTAGAGGCGGTGTGACCAATCAGCCCCAGCATTTT.

The chain recombines TRBV28 with TRBJ2-7; D unresolved. This CDR3 is 11 amino acids long. Trimming took 6 bases from V and 4 from J, leaving 7 bases between them. CDR1 and CDR2 (germline): MDHEN, SYDVKM. The CDR3 nucleotides are TGTGCCAGCAGCCCTTGGTACGAGCAGTACTTC. It specifies CASSPWYEQYF. The full variable domain, in which reference TRBV28 and TRBJ2-7 provide the parts outside the CDR3, is DVKVTQSSRYLVKRTGEKVFLECVQDMDHENMFWYRQDPGLGLRLIYFSYDVKMKEKGDIPEGYSVSREKKERFSLILESASTNQTSMYLCASSPWYEQYFGPGTRLTVT.

This clonotype showed up many times. The CDR3: CASSLAGQGPPQGYTF. The CDR3 DNA reads as TGTGCCAGCAGCTTAGCGGGACAGGGGCCTCCCCAAGGCTACACCTTC. V usage is TRBV7-8 and J usage is TRBJ1-2; TRBD1 matches at 10 bases. CDR1 SGHVS and CDR2 FQNEAQ come from the germline V gene. Trimming at V came to 0 bases and at J to 8 bases, leaving 9 bases not matched to a gene. CDR3 size: 16 residues.

This clonotype was seen only a few times. The rearrangement joins TRBV14 to TRBJ1-1, with D hard to call. Germline V gene sequence: CDR1 SGHDN, CDR2 FVKESK. Trimming took 0 bases from V and 3 from J, leaving 11 bases between them. The CDR3 has 15 amino acids. CDR3 region: CASSQEVRRDTEAFF. The DNA for the CDR3 is TGTGCCAGCAGCCAAGAAGTGAGGAGGGACACTGAAGCTTTCTTT.

This clonotype was detected a few times. The rearrangement links TRBV7-9 to TRBJ2-5; 8 bases map to TRBD1. CDR3 length: 14 amino acids. V lost 0 bases to trimming and J lost 3 bases; unmatched junction nucleotides: 0. CDR1 is SEHNR and CDR2 is FQNEAQ in the germline V gene (reference sequence). The CDR3, as DNA: TGTGCCAGCAGCTTAGCACAGGGGGAAGAGACCCAGTACTTC. This gives the protein CASSLAQGEETQYF.

The V call is TRBV28, the J call TRBJ2-5; 14 bases are shared with TRBD2. J lost 5 bases, V lost 3 bases, and 8 bases had no gene match. This CDR3 is built from 17 residues. Looked up from germline, CDR1 is MDHEN and CDR2 is SYDVKM. The chain's CDR3 is CASSLGLAGELLETQYF. In DNA form, the CDR3 reads TGTGCCAGCAGTTTGGGACTAGCGGGGGAGTTACTTGAGACCCAGTACTTC.

This clonotype was found many times. The J gene is TRBJ2-7, the V gene TRBV9; either TRBD1 or TRBD2 may supply D (5 bases each). The CDR3 contains 16 residues. The germline V gene encodes CDR1 SGDLS and CDR2 YYNGEE. Trimming took off 0 bases at V and 2 bases at J, with 15 bases between the two ends. The CDR3 sequence: CASSVGTRDDPYEQYF. The CDR3 DNA sequence: TGTGCCAGCAGCGTAGGAACCCGGGACGATCCCTACGAGCAGTACTTC.

About this clonotype: One end of the junction is discordant with germline, which a read error may explain. The chain joins TRBV12-3 or TRBV12-4 to TRBJ2-2, with TRBD2 as a possible D gene (5 bases). The length of the CDR3 is 13 residues. CDR3 region: CASSFFQTGDLFF. The CDR3 DNA follows: TGTGCCAGCAGTTTCTTCCAAACCGGGGATCTGTTTTTT.

This clonotype appeared a few times. This rearrangement joins TRBV13 to TRBJ2-5; possibly TRBD1 or TRBD2 for D (5 bases each). Trimming took 5 bases from V and 6 from J, leaving 10 bases between them. The CDR3 contains 12 residues. Per germline, CDR1 PRHDT and CDR2 FYEKMQ (reference sequence). The CDR3 DNA reads TGTGCCAGCAGCGTGGGGGTGAAGACCCAGTACTTC. Residues: CASSVGVKTQYF. The entire variable domain, with the rest obtained from reference TRBV13 and TRBJ2-5, is as follows: AAGVIQSPRHLIKEKRETATLKCYPIPRHDTVYWYQQGPGQDPQFLISFYEKMQSDKGSIPDRFSAQQFSDYHSELNMSSLELGDSALYFCASSVGVKTQYFGPGTRLLVL.

This clonotype has at least ten counts. The chain carries TRBV6-5 and TRBJ1-2; 12 bases agree with TRBD1. The CDR3 is made up of 15 amino acids. Germline V lookup: CDR1 MNHEY, CDR2 SVGAGI. V shed 0 bases, J shed 6 bases, and the junction held 2 bases outside the gene matches. The CDR3 reads CASSYSGTGGDGYTF. DNA of the CDR3: TGTGCCAGCAGTTACTCTGGGACAGGGGGCGATGGCTACACCTTC.

The table lists this clonotype with many counts. The V gene is TRBV11-2, the J gene TRBJ2-5; TRBD2 agrees at 9 bases. J was trimmed by 5 bases and V by 3 bases; bases with no gene match: 4. The length of the CDR3 is 14 residues. Germline V gives CDR1 SGHAT, CDR2 FQNNGV. The CDR3 loop reads CASSFLAGRETQYF. The CDR3 DNA reads TGTGCCAGCAGCTTTCTAGCGGGGAGGGAGACCCAGTACTTC.

This clonotype was detected a few times. A read error is possible here, since a much larger clone lies one base away. CDR3 in DNA: TGCAGTGCTAAAGACAGGGGGATGTACATTAAGTACTTC. It encodes CSAKDRGMYIKYF. The chain uses TRBV20-1 and TRBJ2-4, with 9 bases fitting TRBD1. The CDR3 contains 13 residues. Germline assignment: CDR1 DFQATT and CDR2 SNEGSKA (reference sequence).

The chain employs TRBV20-1 and TRBJ2-4, with no clear D. This CDR3 contains 13 residues. Looked up from germline, CDR1 is DFQATT and CDR2 is SNEGSKA (reference sequence). V lost 5 bases to trimming and J lost 6 bases, with 14 bases between them. The CDR3 protein is CSAAPGNGNIQYF. The CDR3 DNA reads TGCAGTGCTGCCCCGGGCAACGGAAACATTCAGTACTTC.

The chain employs TRBV20-1 and TRBJ2-5, with 8 bases that match TRBD2. Germline V CDR1 and CDR2: DFQATT, SNEGSKA (reference sequence). V lost 5 bases to trimming and J lost 5 bases; unmatched junction nucleotides: 7. The CDR3 contains 13 residues. The CDR3 reads CSALTGTSETQYF. CDR3 bases: TGCAGTGCTCTTACCGGGACTAGTGAGACCCAGTACTTC.

This chain joins TRBV28 and TRBJ2-7; a possible D gene is TRBD1 (5 bases). The V end lost 6 bases, the J end lost 0 bases, and 15 bases lay between the germline ends. There are 15 residues in the CDR3. From germline, CDR1 is MDHEN and CDR2 SYDVKM. CDR3 sequence (DNA): TGTGCCAGCAGCCACGACAGAGCCCTCTCCTACGAGCAGTACTTC. Amino acid sequence: CASSHDRALSYEQYF.

J is TRBJ2-5 and V is TRBV10-3, with D perhaps matching TRBD1 (6 bases). Trimming left V 1 base short and J 0 bases short, with 12 bases between. CDR1 and CDR2 (germline): ENHRY, SYGVKD. This CDR3 is built from 16 residues. CDR3 amino acids: CAISEYRTAYQETQYF. The DNA for the CDR3 is TGTGCCATCAGTGAGTACAGGACAGCCTACCAAGAGACCCAGTACTTC.

In this sample, this clonotype turned up many times. The rearrangement joins TRBV15 to TRBJ2-5, with no clear D. The germline V gene encodes CDR1 LNHNV and CDR2 YYDKDF (reference sequence). CDR3 length equals 12 residues. V was trimmed by 0 bases and J by 5 bases, leaving 4 bases between them. The CDR3 nucleotides read TGTGCCACCAGCAGAGATGGGGAGACCCAGTACTTC. Its protein is CATSRDGETQYF.